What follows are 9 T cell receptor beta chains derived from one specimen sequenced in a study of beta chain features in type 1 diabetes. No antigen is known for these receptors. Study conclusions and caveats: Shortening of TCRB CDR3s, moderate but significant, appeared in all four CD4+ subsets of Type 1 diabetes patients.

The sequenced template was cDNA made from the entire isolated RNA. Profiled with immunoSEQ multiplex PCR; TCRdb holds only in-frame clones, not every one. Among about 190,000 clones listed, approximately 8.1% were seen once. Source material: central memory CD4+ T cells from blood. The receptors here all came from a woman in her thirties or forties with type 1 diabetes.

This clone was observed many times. Here the CDR3 reads CASREGLYGYTF. The CDR3 DNA follows: TGTGCCAGCAGGGAGGGGCTCTATGGCTACACCTTC. The chain couples TRBV25-1 to TRBJ1-2, with D possibly matching TRBD1 (5 bases). This CDR3 is 12 amino acids long. Per germline, CDR1 MGHDK and CDR2 SYGVNS. V was pared by 6 bases and J by 4 bases, with 9 bases between.

The CDR3 sequence: CASSNPGGENIQYF. DNA of the CDR3: TGTGCCAGCAGCAATCCGGGGGGGGAAAACATTCAGTACTTC. The chain carries TRBV5-5 and TRBJ2-4; 8 bases map to TRBD2. CDR1 is SGHKS, CDR2 YYEKEE, per germline (reference sequence). CDR3 length: 14 amino acids. Trimming cost V 4 bases and J 5 bases; bases outside gene matches: 5.

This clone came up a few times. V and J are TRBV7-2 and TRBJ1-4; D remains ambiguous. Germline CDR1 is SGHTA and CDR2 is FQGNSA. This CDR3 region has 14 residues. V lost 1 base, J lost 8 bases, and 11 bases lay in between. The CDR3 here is CASSLEDAGEKLFF. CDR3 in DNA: TGTGCCAGCAGCTTAGAGGATGCGGGCGAAAAACTGTTTTTT.

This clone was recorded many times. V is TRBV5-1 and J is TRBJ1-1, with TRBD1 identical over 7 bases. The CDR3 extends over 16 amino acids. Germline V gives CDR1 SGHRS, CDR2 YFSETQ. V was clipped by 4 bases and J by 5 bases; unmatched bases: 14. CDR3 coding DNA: TGCGCCAGCAGCCGCAATGTCGGACAGGCGGAAACTGAAGCTTTCTTT. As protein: CASSRNVGQAETEAFF. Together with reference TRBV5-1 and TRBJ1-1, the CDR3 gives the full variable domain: KAGVTQTPRYLIKTRGQQVTLSCSPISGHRSVSWYQQTPGQGLQFLFEYFSETQRNKGNFPGRFSGRQFSNSRSEMNVSTLELGDSALYLCASSRNVGQAETEAFFGQGTRLTVV.

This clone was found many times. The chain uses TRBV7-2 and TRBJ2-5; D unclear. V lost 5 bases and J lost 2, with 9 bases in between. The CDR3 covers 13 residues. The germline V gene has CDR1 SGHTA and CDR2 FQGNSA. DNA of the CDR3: TGTGCCAGCAGCGTTAGCTATCAAGAGACCCAGTACTTC. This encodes CASSVSYQETQYF.

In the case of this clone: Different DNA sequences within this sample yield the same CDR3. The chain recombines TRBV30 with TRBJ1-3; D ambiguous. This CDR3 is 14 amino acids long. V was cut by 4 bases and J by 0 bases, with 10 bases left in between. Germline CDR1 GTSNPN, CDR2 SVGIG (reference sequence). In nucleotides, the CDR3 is TGTGCCTGGACGAGAGGCCTCTCTGGAAACACCATATATTTT. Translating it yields CAWTRGLSGNTIYF.

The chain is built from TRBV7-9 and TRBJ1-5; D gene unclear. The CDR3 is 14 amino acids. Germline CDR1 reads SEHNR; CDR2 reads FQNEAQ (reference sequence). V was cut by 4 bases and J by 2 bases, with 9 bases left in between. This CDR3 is CASSSTSGNQPQHF. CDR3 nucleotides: TGTGCCAGCAGCTCAACCTCGGGCAATCAGCCCCAGCATTTT.

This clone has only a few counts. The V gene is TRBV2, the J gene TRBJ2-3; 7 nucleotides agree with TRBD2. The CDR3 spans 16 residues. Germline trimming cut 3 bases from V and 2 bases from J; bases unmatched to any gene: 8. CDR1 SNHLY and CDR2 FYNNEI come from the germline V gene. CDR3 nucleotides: TGTGCCAGCAGTGAGAGGGAGCGGGGTTCCACAGATACGCAGTATTTT. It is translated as CASSERERGSTDTQYF. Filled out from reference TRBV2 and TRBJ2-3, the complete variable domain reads EPEVTQTPSHQVTQMGQEVILRCVPISNHLYFYWYRQILGQKVEFLVSFYNNEISEKSEIFDDQFSVERPDGSNFTLKIRSTKLEDSAMYFCASSERERGSTDTQYFGPGTRLTVL.

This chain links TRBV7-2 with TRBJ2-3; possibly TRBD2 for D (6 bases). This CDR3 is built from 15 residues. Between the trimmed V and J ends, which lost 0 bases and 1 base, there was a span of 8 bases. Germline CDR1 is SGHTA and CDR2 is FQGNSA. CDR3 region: CASSLADYGTDTQYF. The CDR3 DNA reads TGTGCCAGCAGCTTAGCGGACTACGGCACAGATACGCAGTATTTT.